These 32 T cell receptor beta chains came from one sample sequenced in a study of blood T cell repertoires in COVID-19. The assay was immunoSEQ multiplex PCR, and TCRdb's table has in-frame clones only and misses some. The sample holds around 300,000 clones; approximately 90% are singletons and the top ten take less than 3%. Sequencing used peripheral blood. The receptors here all came from a woman younger than 45 with active or convalescent COVID-19.

This clone showed up just once. The chain links TRBV11-2 to TRBJ1-3, with a tentative D call TRBD1 (6 bases). V was clipped by 5 bases and J by 5 bases, with 19 bases between them. The CDR3 spans 16 residues. Germline CDR1 and CDR2: SGHAT and FQNNGV. The CDR3 DNA reads as TGTGCCAGCAGCCCCCGGGGGGGGGCGCGGAGAAACACCATATATTTT. Translating it yields CASSPRGGARRNTIYF. Complete variable domain (other parts from reference TRBV11-2 and TRBJ1-3): EAGVAQSPRYKIIEKRQSVAFWCNPISGHATLYWYQQILGQGPKLLIQFQNNGVVDDSQLPKDRFSAERLKGVDSTLKIQPAKLEDSAVYLCASSPRGGARRNTIYFGEGSWLTVV.

This rearrangement joins TRBV27 to TRBJ2-1; the match to TRBD1 covers 7 bases. Germline CDR1 is MNHEY and CDR2 is SMNVEV (reference sequence). The CDR3 consists of 16 residues. The junction had 8 bases not matched to a gene; V was cut back by 6 bases and J by 0 bases. The CDR3, as DNA: TGTGCCAGCAGAGCTGACAGGGCTAGCTCCTACAATGAGCAGTTCTTC. Translation gives CASRADRASSYNEQFF.

The rearrangement joins TRBV6-5 to TRBJ2-5; D remains ambiguous. The germline CDR1 and CDR2 sequences are MNHEY and SVGAGI. V dropped 5 bases and J dropped 4 bases, with 11 bases sitting between them. The CDR3 consists of 13 residues. CDR3 in amino acids: CASSPQTGETQYF. In nucleotides, the CDR3 is TGTGCCAGCAGTCCCCAGACGGGAGAGACCCAGTACTTC.

The rearrangement joins TRBV24-1 to TRBJ1-4; D possibly corresponds to TRBD1 (5 bases). Germline lookup yields CDR1 KGHDR and CDR2 SFDVKD. The CDR3 is 12 residues long. Trimming cost V 5 bases and J 13 bases, with 13 bases left between them. This CDR3 reads CATSGQGGRLFF. In nucleotides, the CDR3 is TGTGCCACCAGTGGCCAGGGAGGAAGACTGTTTTTT.

The chain is built from TRBV19 and TRBJ2-2, with TRBD1 as a possible D gene (5 bases). Germline V CDR1 and CDR2: LNHDA, SQIVND (reference sequence). The germline V and J ends were trimmed by 7 bases and 4 bases, with 13 bases remaining between them. The CDR3 extends over 14 amino acids. The CDR3 nucleotides are TGTGCCAGTAAAATCCAGGGTGGCACCGGGGAGCTGTTTTTT. Its translation: CASKIQGGTGELFF.

The rearrangement uses TRBV7-9 and TRBJ1-1, with 8 nucleotides matching TRBD1. V lost 6 bases to trimming and J lost 0 bases; unmatched junction nucleotides: 6. This CDR3 region has 15 residues. Per germline, CDR1 SEHNR and CDR2 FQNEAQ (reference sequence). The CDR3: CASRPQGALNTEAFF. In nucleotides, the CDR3 is TGTGCCAGCAGACCCCAGGGGGCCTTGAACACTGAAGCTTTCTTT.

The rearrangement joins TRBV7-9 to TRBJ2-1; D is perhaps TRBD2 (5 bases). Per germline, CDR1 SEHNR and CDR2 FQNEAQ (reference sequence). The V and J ends lost 5 bases and 4 bases respectively, with 9 bases between them. The CDR3 is made up of 13 amino acids. CDR3: CASSPGGYNEQFF. The CDR3 DNA is TGTGCCAGCAGCCCCGGCGGGTACAATGAGCAGTTCTTC.

V usage is TRBV6-1 and J usage is TRBJ2-3; 10 nucleotides align to TRBD2. Germline values: CDR1 MNHNS, CDR2 SASEGT. The CDR3 loop spans 18 amino acids. The junction had 15 bases not matched to a gene; V was cut back by 4 bases and J by 5 bases. CDR3 DNA sequence: TGTGCCAGCAGTGGACCGGGACTAGCGAGGACCCCCCAAGATACGCAGTATTTT. Translated, it gives CASSGPGLARTPQDTQYF.

This chain joins TRBV18 and TRBJ1-1; 11 bases map to TRBD1. Trimming removed 3 bases from V and 2 bases from J; junction bases left unmatched: 5. Germline V gene data show CDR1 as KGHSH and CDR2 as LQKENI. The CDR3 contains 16 residues. The CDR3 sequence is CASSPYGQGANTEAFF. DNA of the CDR3: TGTGCCAGCTCACCTTACGGACAGGGGGCTAACACTGAAGCTTTCTTT.

The J gene is TRBJ1-5, the V gene TRBV18; 10 bases agree with TRBD1. The length of the CDR3 is 15 residues. Trimming took 6 bases from V and 4 from J; bases not matched to a gene: 6. Germline V lookup: CDR1 KGHSH, CDR2 LQKENI. CDR3 bases: TGTGCCAGCTCCTCAGGACAGGGGGGAAATCAGCCCCAGCATTTT. Amino acid sequence: CASSSGQGGNQPQHF.

This chain uses TRBV6-2 or TRBV6-3 with TRBJ2-1, with TRBD1 matching 9 bases. Germline trimming cut 4 bases from V and 2 bases from J; bases unmatched to any gene: 6. The CDR3 is made up of 16 amino acids. Germline V gene data show CDR1 as MNHEY and CDR2 as SVGEGT. The CDR3 loop is CASSSNRGQAYNEQFF. The CDR3 DNA reads as TGTGCCAGCAGTTCAAACAGGGGGCAGGCCTACAATGAGCAGTTCTTC.

The rearrangement links TRBV2 to TRBJ2-5, with 7 bases fitting TRBD1. The germline V gene encodes CDR1 SNHLY and CDR2 FYNNEI. V was pared by 3 bases and J by 0 bases, with 4 bases of the junction left unmatched. This CDR3 has 15 amino acids. In DNA form, the CDR3 reads TGTGCCAGCAGTGAGCAGGGACAGTACCAAGAGACCCAGTACTTC. Encoded protein: CASSEQGQYQETQYF.

This chain uses TRBV5-4 with TRBJ2-3; weak D call: TRBD2 (6 bases). The CDR3 contains 16 residues. The germline V gene encodes CDR1 SGHNT and CDR2 YYREEE (reference sequence). V gave up 0 bases and J gave up 1 base, with 12 bases separating them. CDR3 nucleotides: TGTGCCAGCAGCTTGGTTTCGGGGACTGGCACAGATACGCAGTATTTT. Amino acids: CASSLVSGTGTDTQYF.

This chain uses TRBV6-6 with TRBJ2-3; no clear D. Between the trimmed V and J ends, which lost 8 bases and 0 bases, there was a span of 18 bases. Germline lookup yields CDR1 MNHNY and CDR2 SVGAGI (reference sequence). CDR3 length: 16 amino acids. The DNA of the CDR3 is TGTGCCAGCTCGCCCCACATGGCAGGCAGCACAGATACGCAGTATTTT. Its translation: CASSPHMAGSTDTQYF.

The CDR3 DNA follows: TGTGCAAGTCGCTTATTAGCAGGAAACACCATATATTTT. Translating it yields CASRLLAGNTIYF. This chain links TRBV12-2 with TRBJ1-3. TRBV12-2 is flagged as a pseudogene. CDR3 length: 13 amino acids.

The V and J genes are TRBV19 and TRBJ1-2; 10 nucleotides agree with TRBD1. The CDR3 loop spans 17 amino acids. The junction had 12 bases not matched to a gene; V was cut back by 4 bases and J by 4 bases. Looked up from germline, CDR1 is LNHDA and CDR2 is SQIVND (reference sequence). CDR3 in amino acids: CASSTDYAGTGVYGYTF. CDR3 nucleotides: TGTGCCAGTAGTACCGATTACGCCGGGACAGGGGTCTATGGCTACACCTTC.

The CDR3 bases are TGTGCCAGCAGCGTAGGATCGCTACCTGGCTACACCTTC. Translating it yields CASSVGSLPGYTF. This chain uses TRBV9 with TRBJ1-2; D unresolved. The length of the CDR3 is 13 residues. The V and J ends lost 0 bases and 7 bases respectively, with 10 bases between them. The germline V gene encodes CDR1 SGDLS and CDR2 YYNGEE.

V usage is TRBV10-3 and J usage is TRBJ1-1, with 10 bases lining up with TRBD1. V gave up 7 bases and J gave up 3 bases; unmatched junction bases: 5. This CDR3 region has 14 residues. Germline loops: CDR1 ENHRY, CDR2 SYGVKD. CDR3 nucleotide sequence: TGTGCCATCACCCCGGGACAGGGGTACACTGAAGCTTTCTTT. This codes for CAITPGQGYTEAFF.

V is TRBV7-6 and J is TRBJ1-3; 8 bases line up with TRBD1. Unmatched junction bases numbered 13, after V lost 5 bases and J lost 4 bases. The germline gives CDR1 SGHVS, CDR2 FNYEAQ. CDR3 length: 17 amino acids. The CDR3 sequence: CASSDRTGTLGGNTIYF. The CDR3 coding sequence is TGTGCCAGCAGCGACCGGACAGGGACTCTAGGGGGAAACACCATATATTTT.

This chain links TRBV7-2 with TRBJ2-7; TRBD2 aligns across 10 bases. CDR1 SGHTA and CDR2 FQGNSA come from the germline V gene. Losses at the gene ends were 8 bases for V and 0 bases for J; bases not matched to a gene: 7. The CDR3 length is 15 residues. CDR3 sequence: CASSFSGGPSYEQYF. CDR3 in DNA: TGTGCCAGCTCTTTTAGCGGGGGGCCCTCCTACGAGCAGTACTTC. The variable domain in full, completed from reference TRBV7-2 and TRBJ2-7, reads GAGVSQSPSNKVTEKGKDVELRCDPISGHTALYWYRQSLGQGLEFLIYFQGNSAPDKSGLPSDRFSAERTGGSVSTLTIQRTQQEDSAVYLCASSFSGGPSYEQYFGPGTRLTVT.

There are a few counts of this clone. This sequence joins TRBV7-2 and TRBJ1-5; the D is unclear. V lost 3 bases and J 5 bases, leaving 8 bases between the germline ends. The CDR3 has 13 residues. Germline CDR1 is SGHTA and CDR2 is FQGNSA. Written as DNA, the CDR3 is TGTGCCAGCAGCTTGAGCGGAGATCAGCCCCAGCATTTT. Translation: CASSLSGDQPQHF.

The V and J genes are TRBV6-5 and TRBJ2-5; D is perhaps TRBD1 (5 bases). Germline values: CDR1 MNHEY, CDR2 SVGAGI. The CDR3 has 11 residues. Trimming left V 5 bases short and J 5 bases short, with 6 bases between. This chain's CDR3 is CASSPGETQYF. The CDR3 DNA sequence: TGTGCCAGCAGTCCAGGGGAGACCCAGTACTTC.

V gene TRBV18 combines with J gene TRBJ1-2; D ambiguous. The germline V gene encodes CDR1 KGHSH and CDR2 LQKENI. The CDR3 consists of 12 residues. The V end was cut by 6 bases, the J end by 8 bases, with 13 bases between. CDR3 sequence: CASSKEGGGYTF. As DNA, the CDR3 is TGTGCCAGCTCGAAAGAGGGTGGAGGCTACACCTTC.

V gene TRBV6-7 combines with J gene TRBJ1-5; D is possibly TRBD1 (5 bases). TRBV6-7 is an ORF; its function is uncertain. This CDR3 contains 16 residues. Trimming left V 2 bases short and J 6 bases short, with 17 bases between. The CDR3 loop reads CASSYVDRRGCQPQHF. The DNA for the CDR3 is TGTGCCAGCAGTTACGTAGATAGGAGGGGATGTCAGCCCCAGCATTTT.

This chain connects TRBV11-3 to TRBJ1-2, with D perhaps TRBD1 (6 bases). Trimming took 1 base from V and 8 from J, leaving 17 bases between them. The CDR3 extends over 15 amino acids. Germline-derived CDR1 and CDR2 are SGHNT and YENEEA. CDR3 bases: TGTGCCAGCAGCTTAGTCAGGGGCTCTCCGGGAGGCTACACCTTC. Translated: CASSLVRGSPGGYTF. Filled out from reference TRBV11-3 and TRBJ1-2, the complete variable domain reads EAGVVQSPRYKIIEKKQPVAFWCNPISGHNTLYWYLQNLGQGPELLIRYENEEAVDDSQLPKDRFSAERLKGVDSTLKIQPAELGDSAVYLCASSLVRGSPGGYTFGSGTRLTVV.

V gene TRBV9 combines with J gene TRBJ1-2; 12 nucleotides agree with TRBD1. Germline V CDR1 and CDR2: SGDLS, YYNGEE. There are 15 residues in the CDR3. The V segment lost 4 bases and the J segment 4 bases; nucleotides outside the gene matches: 5. CDR3 DNA sequence: TGTGCCAGCAGCTCCGGGACAGGGGGCGTCTATGGCTACACCTTC. This gives the protein CASSSGTGGVYGYTF.

The chain has TRBV6-5 and TRBJ2-5, with 11 bases that match TRBD1. Germline V gene data show CDR1 as MNHEY and CDR2 as SVGAGI. Losses at the gene ends were 6 bases for V and 1 base for J; bases not matched to a gene: 4. The CDR3 spans 15 residues. The CDR3 region has the DNA TGTGCCAGCAGCAGCGGGACAGGGGGCCAAGAGACCCAGTACTTC. Its translation is CASSSGTGGQETQYF.

This rearrangement joins TRBV6-2 or TRBV6-3 to TRBJ1-2; unclear D gene. This CDR3 is 13 amino acids long. Germline loops: CDR1 MNHEY, CDR2 SVGEGT. V shed 6 bases and J shed 1 base, with 9 bases lying between them. Here the CDR3 reads CASSNTVNYGYTF. In DNA form, the CDR3 reads TGTGCCAGCAGCAATACAGTTAACTATGGCTACACCTTC.

The V call is TRBV24-1, the J call TRBJ2-6, with TRBD1 matching over 9 bases. Trimming at V came to 9 bases and at J to 0 bases, leaving 8 bases not matched to a gene. Germline CDR1 KGHDR, CDR2 SFDVKD. The CDR3 has 17 amino acids. The CDR3: CATAGQGPLSGANVLTF. CDR3 nucleotide sequence: TGTGCCACCGCGGGACAGGGCCCCCTCTCTGGGGCCAACGTCCTGACTTTC.

The chain carries TRBV10-3 and TRBJ1-1; a weak D match, TRBD1 (5 bases). The CDR3 spans 16 residues. Trimming pared 6 bases from V and 1 base from J, leaving 18 bases between. Germline V gene sequence: CDR1 ENHRY, CDR2 SYGVKD. In nucleotides, the CDR3 is TGTGCCATCAGCGATCATGCGGGACGCGCGAACACTGAAGCTTTCTTT. The encoded protein is CAISDHAGRANTEAFF.

This chain links TRBV10-3 with TRBJ2-1; 8 bases match TRBD2. The CDR3 covers 16 residues. V trimming: 2 bases; J trimming: 0 bases; junction bases outside the gene matches: 3. From germline, CDR1 is ENHRY and CDR2 SYGVKD. CDR3 nucleotide sequence: TGTGCCATCAGTGAGCGGGGGGGCGACTCCTACAATGAGCAGTTCTTC. Protein sequence: CAISERGGDSYNEQFF.

The gene calls are TRBV4-1 and TRBJ1-5, with D possibly being TRBD1 (5 bases). Germline V gene lookup returns CDR1 MGHRA and CDR2 YSYEKL. The V and J ends lost 1 base and 0 bases respectively, with 13 bases between them. The CDR3 totals 17 residues. This chain's CDR3 is CASSQGRAGGSNQPQHF. CDR3 bases: TGCGCCAGCAGCCAAGGGAGGGCGGGGGGTAGCAATCAGCCCCAGCATTTT.